This is a list of T cell receptor beta chains from one sample in a study of blood T cell repertoires in COVID-19. The assay was immunoSEQ multiplex PCR, and TCRdb's table has in-frame clones only and misses some. The sample includes some 180,000 clones, about 80% of them seen just once. What was sequenced was PBMCs or T cells enriched from blood (not recorded which). These receptors all stem from a man in his fifties or sixties who had been exposed to COVID-19. The CDR3 runs from the conserved cysteine through the conserved F or W. A D gene is named only where the DNA matches it firmly. Some rows mark clone size as missing; the rest say once, few, many or name a class of expanded clone.

D	length	J	V	size	CDR3	DNA
NA	17	TRBJ2-3	TRBV5-1	NA	CASSSEAAGRTQDTQYF	TGCGCCAGCAGCTCCGAAGCAGCGGGCCGTACACAGGATACGCAGTATTTT
NA	15	TRBJ2-3	TRBV27	NA	CASSSAGTSTDTQYF	TGTGCCAGCAGTAGTGCGGGTACGAGCACAGATACGCAGTATTTT
TRBD1	14	TRBJ1-6	TRBV6-5	NA	CAAHRDRGNSPLHF	TGTGCCGCTCACCGGGACAGGGGTAATTCACCCCTCCACTTT
NA	14	TRBJ2-1	TRBV6-2/TRBV6-3	NA	CASSYGRGINEQFF	TGTGCCAGCAGTTACGGCAGGGGAATAAATGAGCAGTTCTTC
NA	15	TRBJ1-5	TRBV15	once	CATSRGTDSNQPQHF	TGTGCCACCAGCAGAGGTACAGATAGCAATCAGCCCCAGCATTTT
NA	14	TRBJ1-5	TRBV6-5	NA	CASKEGGGNQPQHF	TGTGCCAGCAAAGAGGGAGGCGGCAATCAGCCCCAGCATTTT
NA	13	TRBJ1-2	TRBV11-3	NA	CASSPGVGYGYTF	TGTGCCAGCAGCCCGGGGGTGGGCTATGGCTACACCTTC
TRBD1	13	TRBJ1-5	TRBV29-1	NA	CSVGQGDNQPQHF	TGCAGCGTTGGACAGGGGGACAATCAGCCCCAGCATTTT
NA	12	TRBJ2-7	TRBV5-6	NA	CASSSDSYEQYF	TGTGCCAGCAGCTCGGACAGCTACGAGCAGTACTTC
TRBD1	15	TRBJ1-1	TRBV7-3	NA	CASSYGTGVGTEAFF	TGTGCCAGCAGCTACGGGACAGGGGTTGGGACTGAAGCTTTCTTT
TRBD1	15	TRBJ2-3	TRBV10-1	NA	CASSEGTGYTDTQYF	TGCGCCAGCAGTGAAGGGACAGGGTATACAGATACGCAGTATTTT
TRBD1	15	TRBJ1-3	TRBV2	NA	CASSGGQFSGNTIYF	TGTGCCAGCAGTGGGGGACAGTTCTCTGGAAACACCATATATTTT
NA	14	TRBJ1-2	TRBV27	once	CASSPLRRGGGYTF	TGTGCCAGCAGTCCGCTGAGGCGGGGGGGTGGCTACACCTTC
NA	11	TRBJ1-1	TRBV25-1	few	CASEGQYEAFF	TGTGCCAGTGAAGGACAGTATGAAGCTTTCTTT
TRBD2	15	TRBJ2-7	TRBV27	NA	CASSLTLAVSYEQYF	TGTGCCAGCAGTTTAACACTAGCGGTTTCCTACGAGCAGTACTTC
TRBD1	15	TRBJ1-2	TRBV28	NA	CASSLTGDRNYGYTF	TGTGCCAGCAGCCTAACCGGGGACAGAAACTATGGCTACACCTTC
TRBD2	12	TRBJ2-1	TRBV30	many	CAAQREGDEQFF	TGTGCCGCACAGCGGGAAGGAGATGAGCAGTTCTTC
NA	12	TRBJ2-3	TRBV9	NA	CASSVRTDTQYF	TGTGCCAGCAGCGTGAGGACAGATACGCAGTATTTT
NA	18	TRBJ2-5	TRBV7-8	NA	CASSLERVGDSISETQYF	TGTGCCAGCAGCTTAGAGAGGGTCGGGGACTCGATATCAGAGACCCAGTACTTC
TRBD2	15	TRBJ2-1	TRBV5-1	NA	CASSAGLAGMDEQFF	TGCGCCAGCAGCGCTGGACTAGCGGGAATGGATGAGCAGTTCTTC
TRBD1	16	TRBJ1-1	TRBV19	NA	CASSIVRTGGRTEAFF	TGTGCCAGTAGTATAGTTAGGACAGGGGGCCGAACTGAAGCTTTCTTT
NA	19	TRBJ1-6	TRBV27	NA	CASSLWGPAGSSVNSPLHF	TGTGCCAGCAGTTTATGGGGCCCCGCAGGGTCGTCGGTTAATTCACCCCTCCACTTT
TRBD2	16	TRBJ2-3	TRBV29-1	NA	CSVEGIAGGSADTQYF	TGCAGCGTTGAAGGAATAGCGGGAGGGTCCGCAGATACGCAGTATTTT
NA	14	TRBJ2-5	TRBV30	NA	CALRAGLLQETQYF	TGTGCCTTAAGAGCAGGGCTCCTTCAAGAGACCCAGTACTTC
NA	14	TRBJ1-5	TRBV27	NA	CASSGDYSNQPQHF	TGTGCCAGCAGCGGGGATTATAGCAATCAGCCCCAGCATTTT
TRBD1	14	TRBJ1-5	TRBV5-1	NA	CASSSTGINQPQHF	TGCGCCAGCAGCTCGACAGGGATCAATCAGCCCCAGCATTTT
NA	15	TRBJ1-6	TRBV28	NA	CASSRWAGYNSPLHF	TGTGCCAGCAGTCGCTGGGCAGGCTATAATTCACCCCTCCACTTT
TRBD2	16	TRBJ2-3	TRBV2	NA	CASSDLLADPFDTQYF	TGTGCCAGCAGTGACCTACTAGCGGATCCATTTGATACGCAGTATTTT
NA	15	TRBJ2-1	TRBV2	NA	CASSDWQGTYNEQFF	TGTGCCAGCAGTGATTGGCAGGGAACCTACAATGAGCAGTTCTTC
NA	17	TRBJ1-6	TRBV6-6	NA	CASSRPNRQNYNSPLHF	TGTGCCAGCAGTCGCCCTAACAGGCAGAACTATAATTCACCCCTCCACTTT
NA	12	TRBJ2-5	TRBV7-2	NA	CASSFNRGTQYF	TGTGCCAGCAGCTTTAACCGAGGGACCCAGTACTTC
NA	12	TRBJ1-2	TRBV12-3/TRBV12-4	NA	CASSLSRGAYTF	TGTGCCAGCAGTTTAAGTCGGGGTGCCTACACCTTC
TRBD2	17	TRBJ2-1	TRBV19	NA	CASSRELTSGSYNEQFF	TGTGCCAGTAGTCGAGAACTAACTAGCGGGAGCTACAATGAGCAGTTCTTC
TRBD2	19	TRBJ2-7	TRBV7-8	NA	CASSLAVVAGGQASYEQYF	TGTGCCAGCAGCTTAGCGGTAGTAGCGGGAGGCCAGGCGTCCTACGAGCAGTACTTC
TRBD1	13	TRBJ1-4	TRBV19	NA	CASSRQGVEKLFF	TGTGCCAGTAGCCGACAGGGAGTAGAAAAACTGTTTTTT
TRBD1	15	TRBJ2-5	TRBV7-2	NA	CASSFDRGAQETQYF	TGTGCCAGCAGCTTCGACAGGGGGGCTCAAGAGACCCAGTACTTC
NA	14	TRBJ1-2	TRBV6-2/TRBV6-3	NA	CASSYNEGRHGYTF	TGTGCCAGCAGTTACAATGAAGGGAGACATGGCTACACCTTC
TRBD1	13	TRBJ2-7	TRBV7-2	NA	CASGQGRPYEQYF	TGTGCCAGCGGACAGGGCCGCCCCTACGAGCAGTACTTC
NA	14	TRBJ2-1	TRBV5-1	NA	CASSLFGKHNEQFF	TGCGCCAGCAGCTTGTTCGGGAAGCACAATGAGCAGTTCTTC
TRBD2	17	TRBJ2-7	TRBV23-1	medium-sized	CASSHPGTSGKPYEQYF	TGCGCCAGCAGTCACCCTGGGACTAGCGGGAAGCCCTACGAGCAGTACTTC
NA	15	TRBJ2-3	TRBV5-1	many	CASSSRQAGTDTQYF	TGCGCCAGCAGCTCCCGACAGGCGGGCACAGATACGCAGTATTTT
TRBD1	15	TRBJ2-7	TRBV6-5	NA	CASSTGTGGAAEQYF	TGTGCCAGCAGTACCGGGACAGGGGGCGCGGCCGAGCAGTACTTC
TRBD1	13	TRBJ1-5	TRBV30	NA	CAWRGGLNQPQHF	TGTGCCTGGAGAGGGGGCCTGAATCAGCCCCAGCATTTT
NA	16	TRBJ1-2	TRBV9	NA	CASSVTWTTLFYGYTF	TGTGCCAGCAGCGTCACGTGGACTACATTGTTCTATGGCTACACCTTC
NA	16	TRBJ2-2	TRBV15	NA	CATSRGGATNTGELFF	TGTGCCACCAGCAGGGGGGGGGCGACGAACACCGGGGAGCTGTTTTTT
NA	17	TRBJ1-1	TRBV5-1	NA	CASSFGQRGGASTEAFF	TGCGCCAGCAGCTTTGGTCAGCGTGGGGGCGCGAGCACTGAAGCTTTCTTT
TRBD2	15	TRBJ2-5	TRBV24-1	NA	CATSDSGRAGETQYF	TGTGCCACCAGTGATTCTGGGAGGGCCGGAGAGACCCAGTACTTC
NA	14	TRBJ2-7	TRBV7-9	NA	CASSLAGIGGEQYF	TGTGCCAGCAGCTTAGCAGGGATCGGAGGCGAGCAGTACTTC
NA	14	TRBJ1-6	TRBV6-6	NA	CASNKGKDNSPLHF	TGTGCCAGCAATAAGGGGAAAGATAATTCACCCCTCCACTTT
NA	13	TRBJ2-2	TRBV6-5	NA	CALREGGTGELFF	TGTGCCCTAAGGGAGGGGGGCACCGGGGAGCTGTTTTTT
TRBD2	14	TRBJ2-7	TRBV10-3	few	CAISSAGVGYEQYF	TGTGCCATCAGTTCAGCGGGAGTAGGGTACGAGCAGTACTTC
TRBD1	14	TRBJ1-4	TRBV5-1	once	CASSLQGASEKLFF	TGCGCCAGCAGCTTGCAGGGGGCATCTGAAAAACTGTTTTTT
TRBD1	13	TRBJ1-6	TRBV27	NA	CASSTDRGSPLHF	TGTGCCAGCAGCACTGACAGGGGATCACCCCTCCACTTT
NA	15	TRBJ2-5	TRBV3-1/TRBV3-2	once	CASSPLTGYWETQYF	TGTGCCAGCAGTCCATTAACAGGGTACTGGGAGACCCAGTACTTC
TRBD2	14	TRBJ2-5	TRBV30	few	CAWSWTSGGETQYF	TGTGCCTGGAGTTGGACTAGCGGGGGAGAGACCCAGTACTTC
NA	15	TRBJ1-4	TRBV10-3	once	CAISESLQGGEKLFF	TGTGCCATCAGTGAGTCACTACAGGGCGGCGAAAAACTGTTTTTT
NA	14	TRBJ2-1	TRBV7-2	NA	CASASFGSYNEQFF	TGTGCCAGCGCTAGCTTTGGGTCCTACAATGAGCAGTTCTTC
NA	15	TRBJ2-5	TRBV28	NA	CASSLLYRAQETQYF	TGTGCCAGCAGTTTATTGTACAGGGCCCAAGAGACCCAGTACTTC
NA	14	TRBJ2-7	TRBV7-2	once	CASSPRRQSYEQYF	TGTGCCAGCAGCCCGCGCCGACAGTCCTACGAGCAGTACTTC